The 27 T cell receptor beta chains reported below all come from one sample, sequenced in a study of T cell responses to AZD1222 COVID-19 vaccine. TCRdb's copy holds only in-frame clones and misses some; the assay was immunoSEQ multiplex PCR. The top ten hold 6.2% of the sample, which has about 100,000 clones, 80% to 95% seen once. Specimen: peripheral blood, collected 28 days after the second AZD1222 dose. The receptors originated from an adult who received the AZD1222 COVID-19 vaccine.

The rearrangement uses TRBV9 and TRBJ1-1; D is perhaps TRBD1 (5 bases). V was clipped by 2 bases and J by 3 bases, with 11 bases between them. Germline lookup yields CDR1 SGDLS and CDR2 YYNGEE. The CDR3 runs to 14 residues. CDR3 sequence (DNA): TGTGCCAGCAGCGTTGGGGGGTTCGACACTGAAGCTTTCTTT. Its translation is CASSVGGFDTEAFF. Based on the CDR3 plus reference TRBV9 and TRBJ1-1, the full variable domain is DSGVTQTPKHLITATGQRVTLRCSPRSGDLSVYWYQQSLDQGLQFLIQYYNGEERAKGNILERFSAQQFPDLHSELNLSSLELGDSALYFCASSVGGFDTEAFFGQGTRLTVV.

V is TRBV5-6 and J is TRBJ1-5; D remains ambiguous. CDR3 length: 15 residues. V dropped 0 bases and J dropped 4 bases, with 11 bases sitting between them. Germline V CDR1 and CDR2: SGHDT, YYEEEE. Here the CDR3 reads CASSLGSQPNQPQHF. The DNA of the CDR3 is TGTGCCAGCAGCTTGGGTAGTCAGCCGAATCAGCCCCAGCATTTT.

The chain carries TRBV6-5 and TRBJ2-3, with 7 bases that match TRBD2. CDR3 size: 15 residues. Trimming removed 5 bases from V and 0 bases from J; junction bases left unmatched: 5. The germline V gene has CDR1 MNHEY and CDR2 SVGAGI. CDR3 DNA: TGTGCCAGCAGTCGCGGGAGAGCTAGCACAGATACGCAGTATTTT. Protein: CASSRGRASTDTQYF.

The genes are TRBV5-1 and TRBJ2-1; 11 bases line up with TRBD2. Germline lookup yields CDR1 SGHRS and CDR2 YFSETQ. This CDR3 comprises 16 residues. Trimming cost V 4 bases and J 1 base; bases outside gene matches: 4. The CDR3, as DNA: TGCGCCAGCAGCAATAGCGGGGGGGCATCCTACAATGAGCAGTTCTTC. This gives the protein CASSNSGGASYNEQFF.

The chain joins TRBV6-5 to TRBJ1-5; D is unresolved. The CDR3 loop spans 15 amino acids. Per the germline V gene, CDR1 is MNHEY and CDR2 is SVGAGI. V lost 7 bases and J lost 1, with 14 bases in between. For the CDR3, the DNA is TGTGCCAGCAAGCTAAGGGCGCCGAGCAATCAGCCCCAGCATTTT. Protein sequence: CASKLRAPSNQPQHF.

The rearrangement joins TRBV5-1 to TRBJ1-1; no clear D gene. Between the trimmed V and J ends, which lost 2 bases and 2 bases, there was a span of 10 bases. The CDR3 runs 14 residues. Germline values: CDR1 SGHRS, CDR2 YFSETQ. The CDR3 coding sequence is TGCGCCAGCAGCTTAGGTGCGGGCAACACTGAAGCTTTCTTT. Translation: CASSLGAGNTEAFF.

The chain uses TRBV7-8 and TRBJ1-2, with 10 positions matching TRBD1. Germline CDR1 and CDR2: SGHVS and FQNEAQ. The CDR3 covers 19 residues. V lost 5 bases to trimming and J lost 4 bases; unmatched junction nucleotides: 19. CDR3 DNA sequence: TGTGCCAGCAGCCCGGGACAGGGGCGGACTTCATCACATCTCTATGGCTACACCTTC. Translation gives CASSPGQGRTSSHLYGYTF.

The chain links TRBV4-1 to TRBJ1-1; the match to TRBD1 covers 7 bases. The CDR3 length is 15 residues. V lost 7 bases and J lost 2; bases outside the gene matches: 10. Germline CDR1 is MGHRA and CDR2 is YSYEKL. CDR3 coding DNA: TGCGCCAGCAACACAGGGGACACTTATAACACTGAAGCTTTCTTT. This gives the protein CASNTGDTYNTEAFF.

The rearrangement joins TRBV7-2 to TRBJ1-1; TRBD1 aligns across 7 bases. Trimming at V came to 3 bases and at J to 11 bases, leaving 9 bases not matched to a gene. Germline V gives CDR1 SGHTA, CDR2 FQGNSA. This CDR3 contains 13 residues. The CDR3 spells CASSFRQGEAAFF. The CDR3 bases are TGTGCCAGCAGCTTCCGACAGGGCGAAGCGGCTTTCTTT.

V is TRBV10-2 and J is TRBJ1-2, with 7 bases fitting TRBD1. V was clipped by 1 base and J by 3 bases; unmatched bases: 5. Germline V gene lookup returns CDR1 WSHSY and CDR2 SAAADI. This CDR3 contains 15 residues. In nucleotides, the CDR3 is TGCGCCAGCAGTGAGTGGCAGGGGGTGCACTATGGCTACACCTTC. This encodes CASSEWQGVHYGYTF.

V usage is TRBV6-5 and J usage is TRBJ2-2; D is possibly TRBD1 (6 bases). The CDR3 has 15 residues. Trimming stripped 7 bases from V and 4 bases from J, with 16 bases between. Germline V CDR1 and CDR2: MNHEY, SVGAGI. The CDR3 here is CASNRGGTGTGELFF. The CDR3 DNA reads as TGTGCCAGCAATCGAGGGGGTACGGGCACCGGGGAGCTGTTTTTT.

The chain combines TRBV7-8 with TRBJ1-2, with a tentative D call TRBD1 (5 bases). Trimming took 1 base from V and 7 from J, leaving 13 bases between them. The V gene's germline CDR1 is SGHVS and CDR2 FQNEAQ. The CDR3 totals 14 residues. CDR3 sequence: CASSLVMAGSGYTF. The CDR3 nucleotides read TGTGCCAGCAGCTTAGTGATGGCAGGGAGTGGCTACACCTTC.

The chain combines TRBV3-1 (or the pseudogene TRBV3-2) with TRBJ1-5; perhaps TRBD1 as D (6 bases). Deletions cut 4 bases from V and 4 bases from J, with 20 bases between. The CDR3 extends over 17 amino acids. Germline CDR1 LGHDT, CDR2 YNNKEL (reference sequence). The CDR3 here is CASSPSGSRGYNQPQHF. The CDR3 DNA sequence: TGTGCCAGCAGCCCCTCGGGGTCCAGGGGATATAATCAGCCCCAGCATTTT.

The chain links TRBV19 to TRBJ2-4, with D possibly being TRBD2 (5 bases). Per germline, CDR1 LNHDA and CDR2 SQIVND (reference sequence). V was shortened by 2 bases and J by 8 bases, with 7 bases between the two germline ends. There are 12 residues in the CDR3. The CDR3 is CASSISGDIQYF. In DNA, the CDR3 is TGTGCCAGTAGTATATCCGGGGACATTCAGTACTTC.

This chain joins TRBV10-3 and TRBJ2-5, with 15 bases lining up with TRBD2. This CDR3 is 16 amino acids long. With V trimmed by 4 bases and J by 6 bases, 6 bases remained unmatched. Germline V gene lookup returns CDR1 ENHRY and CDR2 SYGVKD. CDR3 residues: CAISVGLAGGLKTQYF. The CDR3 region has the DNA TGTGCCATCAGTGTAGGACTAGCGGGAGGGCTGAAGACCCAGTACTTC.

Here the CDR3 reads CASSPLWGDEKLFF. The CDR3 region has the DNA TGTGCCAGCAGCCCCCTTTGGGGCGATGAAAAACTGTTTTTT. V usage is TRBV7-9 and J usage is TRBJ1-4; perhaps TRBD1 as D (5 bases). The CDR3 length is 14 residues. V lost 5 bases and J 6 bases, leaving 13 bases between the germline ends. In germline, CDR1 is SEHNR, CDR2 FQNEAQ (reference sequence).

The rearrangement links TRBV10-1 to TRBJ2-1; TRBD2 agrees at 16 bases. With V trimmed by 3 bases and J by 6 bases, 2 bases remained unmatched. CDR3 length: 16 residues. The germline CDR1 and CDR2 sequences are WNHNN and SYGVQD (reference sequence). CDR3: CASSEGTSGRGNEQFF. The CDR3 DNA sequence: TGCGCCAGCAGTGAAGGGACTAGCGGGAGGGGCAATGAGCAGTTCTTC.

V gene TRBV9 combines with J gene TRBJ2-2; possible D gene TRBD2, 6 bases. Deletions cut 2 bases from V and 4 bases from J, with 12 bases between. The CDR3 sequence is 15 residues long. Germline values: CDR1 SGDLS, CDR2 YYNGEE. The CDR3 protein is CASSVTRVSTGELFF. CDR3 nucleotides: TGTGCCAGCAGCGTGACTAGGGTGTCCACCGGGGAGCTGTTTTTT. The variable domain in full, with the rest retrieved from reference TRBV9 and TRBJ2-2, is DSGVTQTPKHLITATGQRVTLRCSPRSGDLSVYWYQQSLDQGLQFLIQYYNGEERAKGNILERFSAQQFPDLHSELNLSSLELGDSALYFCASSVTRVSTGELFFGEGSRLTVL.

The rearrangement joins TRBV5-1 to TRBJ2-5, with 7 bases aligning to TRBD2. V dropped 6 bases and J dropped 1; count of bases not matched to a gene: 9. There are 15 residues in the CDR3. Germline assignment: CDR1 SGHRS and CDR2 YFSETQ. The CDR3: CASTPLWGGQETQYF. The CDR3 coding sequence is TGCGCCAGCACCCCTTTATGGGGGGGCCAAGAGACCCAGTACTTC.

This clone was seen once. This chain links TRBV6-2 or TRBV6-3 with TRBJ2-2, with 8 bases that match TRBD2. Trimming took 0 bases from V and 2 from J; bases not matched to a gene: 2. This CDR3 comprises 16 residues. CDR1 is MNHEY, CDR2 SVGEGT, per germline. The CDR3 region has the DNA TGTGCCAGCAGTTACTCACTAGCGGATAACACCGGGGAGCTGTTTTTT. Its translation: CASSYSLADNTGELFF.

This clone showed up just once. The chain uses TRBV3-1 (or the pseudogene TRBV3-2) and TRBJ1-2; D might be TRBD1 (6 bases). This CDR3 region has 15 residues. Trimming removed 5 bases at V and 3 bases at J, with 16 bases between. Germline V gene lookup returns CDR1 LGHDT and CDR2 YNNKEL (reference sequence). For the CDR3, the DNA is TGTGCCAGCAGCTTATCGCCTCCAGGGGACTATGGCTACACCTTC. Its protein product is CASSLSPPGDYGYTF.

This CDR3 is CASSTQTGPDEQYF. The CDR3 nucleotides are TGTGCCAGCAGCACCCAGACAGGGCCCGACGAGCAGTACTTC. V and J are TRBV7-2 and TRBJ2-7; 7 bases are shared with TRBD1. The CDR3 is 14 amino acids. In germline, CDR1 is SGHTA, CDR2 FQGNSA. V shed 5 bases, J shed 5 bases, and the junction held 9 bases outside the gene matches.

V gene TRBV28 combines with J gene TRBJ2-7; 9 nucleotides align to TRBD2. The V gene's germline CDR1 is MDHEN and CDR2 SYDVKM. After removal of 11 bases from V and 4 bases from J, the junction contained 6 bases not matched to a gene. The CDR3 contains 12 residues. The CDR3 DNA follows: TGTGCCGGCGGGGGGGATCTTTACGAGCAGTACTTC. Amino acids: CAGGGDLYEQYF.

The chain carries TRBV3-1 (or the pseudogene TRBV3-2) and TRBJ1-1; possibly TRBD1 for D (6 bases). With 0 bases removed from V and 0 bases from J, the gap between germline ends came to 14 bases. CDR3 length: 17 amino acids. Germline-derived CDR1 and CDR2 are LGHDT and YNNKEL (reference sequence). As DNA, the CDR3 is TGTGCCAGCAGCCAAGAGTGGGGGCGGCGGATGAACACTGAAGCTTTCTTT. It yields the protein CASSQEWGRRMNTEAFF.

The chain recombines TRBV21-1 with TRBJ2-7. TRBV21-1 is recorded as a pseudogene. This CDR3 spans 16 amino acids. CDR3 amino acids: CASSKARAPRYGEQYF. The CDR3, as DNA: TGTGCCAGCAGCAAAGCTAGGGCTCCCAGATACGGAGAGCAGTACTTC.

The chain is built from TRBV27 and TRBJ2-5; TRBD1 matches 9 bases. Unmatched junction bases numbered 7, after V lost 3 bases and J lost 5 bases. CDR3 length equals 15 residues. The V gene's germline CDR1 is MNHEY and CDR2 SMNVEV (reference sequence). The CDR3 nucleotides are TGTGCCAGCAGTTTCGACGACAGGGGGACGGAGACCCAGTACTTC. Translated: CASSFDDRGTETQYF.

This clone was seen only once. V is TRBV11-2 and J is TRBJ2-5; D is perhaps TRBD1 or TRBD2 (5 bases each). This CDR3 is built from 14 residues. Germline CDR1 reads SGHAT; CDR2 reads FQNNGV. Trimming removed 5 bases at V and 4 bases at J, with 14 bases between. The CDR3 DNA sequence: TGTGCCAGCAGCCGGGACCTTGGGCGAGAGACCCAGTACTTC. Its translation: CASSRDLGRETQYF.